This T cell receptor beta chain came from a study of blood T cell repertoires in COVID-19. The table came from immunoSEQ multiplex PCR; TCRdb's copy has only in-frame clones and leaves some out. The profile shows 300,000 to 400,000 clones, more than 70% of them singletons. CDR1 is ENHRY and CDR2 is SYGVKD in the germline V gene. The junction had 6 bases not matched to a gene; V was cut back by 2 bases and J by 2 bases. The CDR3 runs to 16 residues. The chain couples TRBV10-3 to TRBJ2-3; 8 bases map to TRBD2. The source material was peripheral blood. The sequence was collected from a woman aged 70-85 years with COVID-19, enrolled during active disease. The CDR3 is CAISEVPGGNTDTQYF. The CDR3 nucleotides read TGTGCCATCAGTGAGGTACCGGGGGGGAACACAGATACGCAGTATTTT.